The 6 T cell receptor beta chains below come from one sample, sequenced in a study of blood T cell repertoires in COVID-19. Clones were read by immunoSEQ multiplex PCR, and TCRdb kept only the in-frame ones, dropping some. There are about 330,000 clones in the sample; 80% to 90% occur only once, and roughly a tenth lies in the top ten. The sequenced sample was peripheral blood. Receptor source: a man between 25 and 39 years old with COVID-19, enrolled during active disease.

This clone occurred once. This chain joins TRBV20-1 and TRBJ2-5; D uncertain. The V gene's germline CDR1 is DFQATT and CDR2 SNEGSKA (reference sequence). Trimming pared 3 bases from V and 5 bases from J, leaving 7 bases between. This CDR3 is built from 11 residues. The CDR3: CSASPSETQYF. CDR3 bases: TGCAGTGCTAGCCCCTCCGAGACCCAGTACTTC.

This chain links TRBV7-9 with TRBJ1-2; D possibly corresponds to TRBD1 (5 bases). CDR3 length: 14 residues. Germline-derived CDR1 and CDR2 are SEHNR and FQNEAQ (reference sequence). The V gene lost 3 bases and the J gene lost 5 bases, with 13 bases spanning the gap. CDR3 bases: TGTGCCAGCAGCTTTTCGGGGGACGGGTATGGCTACACCTTC. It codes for CASSFSGDGYGYTF.

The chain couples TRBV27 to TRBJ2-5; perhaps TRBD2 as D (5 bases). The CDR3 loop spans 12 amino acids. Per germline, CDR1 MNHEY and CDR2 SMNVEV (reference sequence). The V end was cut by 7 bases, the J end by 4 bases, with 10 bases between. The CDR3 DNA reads TGTGCCAGCAAGAGCCGGGGAGAGACCCAGTACTTC. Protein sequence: CASKSRGETQYF.

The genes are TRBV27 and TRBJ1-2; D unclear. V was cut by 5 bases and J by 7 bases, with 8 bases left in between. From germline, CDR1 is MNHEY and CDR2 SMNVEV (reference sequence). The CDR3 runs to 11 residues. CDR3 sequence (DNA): TGTGCCAGCAGTCTAGAAGGTGGCTACACCTTC. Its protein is CASSLEGGYTF.

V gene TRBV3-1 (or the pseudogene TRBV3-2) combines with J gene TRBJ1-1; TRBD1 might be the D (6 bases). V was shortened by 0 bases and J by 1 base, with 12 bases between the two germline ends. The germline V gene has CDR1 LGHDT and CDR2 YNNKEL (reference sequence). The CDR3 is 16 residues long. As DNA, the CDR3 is TGTGCCAGCAGCCAAGAGAGGGGGAAGAAGAACACTGAAGCTTTCTTT. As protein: CASSQERGKKNTEAFF.

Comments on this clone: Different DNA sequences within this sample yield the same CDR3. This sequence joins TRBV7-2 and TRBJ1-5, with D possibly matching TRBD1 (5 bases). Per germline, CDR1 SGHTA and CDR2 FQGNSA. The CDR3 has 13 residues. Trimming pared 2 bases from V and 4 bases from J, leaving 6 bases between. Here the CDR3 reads CASSLRGNQPQHF. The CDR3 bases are TGTGCCAGCAGCTTACGGGGGAATCAGCCCCAGCATTTT.